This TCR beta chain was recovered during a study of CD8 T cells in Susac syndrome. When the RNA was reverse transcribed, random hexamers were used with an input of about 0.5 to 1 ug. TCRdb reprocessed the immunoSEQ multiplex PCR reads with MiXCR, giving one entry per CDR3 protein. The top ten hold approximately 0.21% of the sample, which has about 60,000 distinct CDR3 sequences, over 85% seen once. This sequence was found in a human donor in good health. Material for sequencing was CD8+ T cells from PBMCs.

CDR3 loop: CASSISLGEQFF. In DNA form, the CDR3 reads TGTGCCAGTAGTATTTCCCTAGGTGAGCAGTTCTTC. This chain connects TRBV19 to TRBJ2-1; D uncertain. The CDR3 covers 12 residues. Looked up from germline, CDR1 is LNHDA and CDR2 is SQIVND (reference sequence). V dropped 3 bases and J dropped 9 bases, with 9 bases sitting between them.